Each of the 8 T cell receptor beta chains below was sequenced from the same sample in a study of blood T cell repertoires in COVID-19. Generated by immunoSEQ multiplex PCR, the TCRdb table keeps only in-frame clones and is missing some. The repertoire consists of 300,000 to 350,000 clones, with 90% occurring once and the leading ten covering about 1%. The sequencing input was peripheral blood. Receptor source: a woman between 35 and 50 years old with COVID-19, enrolled during active disease.

V and J are TRBV6-5 and TRBJ1-2; TRBD1 might be the D (6 bases). This CDR3 spans 13 amino acids. Per germline, CDR1 MNHEY and CDR2 SVGAGI. V lost 2 bases and J 4 bases, leaving 8 bases between the germline ends. The CDR3 DNA sequence: TGTGCCAGCAGTTACATGGGGGCCTATGGCTACACCTTC. Encoded protein: CASSYMGAYGYTF.

As DNA, the CDR3 is TGTGCCAGCAGCCCCCTTCAGCGCTCACCCCTCCACTTT. This sequence encodes CASSPLQRSPLHF. This rearrangement joins TRBV5-8 to TRBJ1-6; D remains ambiguous. In germline, CDR1 is SGHTS, CDR2 YDEGEE. V gave up 4 bases and J gave up 10 bases, with 12 bases separating them. The CDR3 is 13 amino acids.

The J gene is TRBJ2-7, the V gene TRBV27; TRBD2 matches at 10 bases. This CDR3 comprises 16 residues. Per germline, CDR1 MNHEY and CDR2 SMNVEV (reference sequence). Trimming cost V 4 bases and J 2 bases; bases outside gene matches: 8. For the CDR3, the DNA is TGTGCCAGCAGTTCGCGGCTAGCGGGGGCAGCCTACGAGCAGTACTTC. This gives the protein CASSSRLAGAAYEQYF.

The rearrangement links TRBV27 to TRBJ2-1; 8 bases are shared with TRBD1. Germline CDR1 reads MNHEY; CDR2 reads SMNVEV (reference sequence). V lost 5 bases to trimming and J lost 9 bases; unmatched junction nucleotides: 9. This CDR3 is built from 14 residues. Here the CDR3 reads CASSPYATGGEQFF. The CDR3 nucleotides read TGTGCCAGCAGTCCCTACGCCACAGGGGGTGAGCAGTTCTTC.

J is TRBJ1-5 and V is TRBV28, with 7 nucleotides matching TRBD1. Germline V gene lookup returns CDR1 MDHEN and CDR2 SYDVKM. Losses at the gene ends were 8 bases for V and 4 bases for J; bases not matched to a gene: 11. This CDR3 has 15 amino acids. In nucleotides, the CDR3 is TGTGCCAGCGGACCGACAGGGAGACTAAATCAGCCCCAGCATTTT. Its protein product is CASGPTGRLNQPQHF.

The V gene is TRBV9, the J gene TRBJ2-5; 7 positions match TRBD2. The CDR3 contains 15 residues. J gave up 5 bases and V 2 bases, and 9 bases lay outside the gene matches. Per germline, CDR1 SGDLS and CDR2 YYNGEE. This chain's CDR3 is CASSVGGSFSETQYF. The CDR3 DNA follows: TGTGCCAGCAGCGTGGGGGGGTCCTTCAGCGAGACCCAGTACTTC.

Notes on this clone: The sample holds other DNA sequences that translate to the same CDR3. The J gene is TRBJ1-6, the V gene TRBV2; possibly TRBD1 for D (5 bases). Germline-derived CDR1 and CDR2 are SNHLY and FYNNEI. V gave up 3 bases and J gave up 10 bases, with 10 bases separating them. This CDR3 is built from 13 residues. CDR3 region: CASSEQGDSPLHF. The CDR3, as DNA: TGTGCCAGCAGTGAGCAGGGCGACTCACCCCTCCACTTT.

This chain uses TRBV4-3 with TRBJ1-1; 7 nucleotides line up with TRBD1. CDR3 length equals 15 residues. V dropped 3 bases and J dropped 0; count of bases not matched to a gene: 4. CDR1 and CDR2 (germline): LGHNA, YSLEER. The CDR3 reads CASSHTTGVNTEAFF. Written as DNA, the CDR3 is TGCGCCAGCAGCCATACCACAGGGGTGAACACTGAAGCTTTCTTT.